The T cell receptor beta chain under discussion was sequenced for a study of cytomegalovirus exposure and HLA in healthy donors. Notes on the study in general: The authors enumerated over 150 TCR beta chains as linked to cytomegalovirus.

This CDR3 comprises 16 residues. Germline V gene data show CDR1 as SNHLY and CDR2 as FYNNEI. V gave up 8 bases and J gave up 6 bases; unmatched junction bases: 16. On this clone: Its target is unknown.

Profiling relied on immunoSEQ multiplex PCR, and the TCRdb table lists in-frame clones only, not all of them. The sample shows under 300,000 clones, around 89% of them seen only once. The receptor was isolated from a young woman in good health and CMV-seronegative. Sequences were obtained from PBMCs. The rearrangement links TRBV2 to TRBJ1-2, with 9 bases fitting TRBD1. For the CDR3, the DNA is TGTGCCAGCGGCCCACGGAGGGACAGGGCCGGGAATGGCTACACCTTC. Its translation is CASGPRRDRAGNGYTF.